This T cell receptor beta chain was observed in a study of patients and donors after allogeneic stem cell transplantation. The sample holds a few counts of this clonotype. TCRdb called the RT-PCR reads again in MiXCR, with one record for every CDR3 protein. The profile shows about 960,000 distinct CDR3 sequences, approximately 18% of them singletons. The germline V gene encodes CDR1 DFQATT and CDR2 SNEGSKA (reference sequence). Trimming took 6 bases from V and 0 from J; bases not matched to a gene: 6. The CDR3 runs to 15 residues. The chain carries TRBV20-1 and TRBJ2-4, with 9 bases matching TRBD1. Sequences were obtained from blood, either unsorted or a sorted T cell fraction (not recorded which). The TCR sequence derives from a human donor who was either an allogeneic HSCT recipient or a stem cell or donor lymphocyte infusion donor (not recorded which). It is not recorded whose cells these are; they may come from a transplant donor. The CDR3 region has the DNA TGCAGTGCCCGTTCGGGACAGGGAGCCAAAAACATTCAGTACTTC. Its protein product is CSARSGQGAKNIQYF.